This T cell receptor beta chain was identified during a study of T cell clonality in common variable immunodeficiency. Only in-frame clones appear in the TCRdb table, and some are missing; sequencing was by immunoSEQ multiplex PCR. In total the sample includes approximately 29,000 clones, none of them seen once. The study's findings and limits: Fewer deletions and N-nucleotide insertions were reportedly seen in common variable immunodeficiency TCR beta sequences.

CDR1 is SGHRS, CDR2 YFSETQ, per germline. V trimming: 4 bases; J trimming: 7 bases; junction bases outside the gene matches: 16. The CDR3 sequence is 17 residues long. Patients had low serum IgG, IgA and/or IgM and specific antibody deficiency. This clone was detected ten times or more. What it recognizes is unknown. The read terminates 3 residues before the CDR3 end, so the remaining end is supplied by the germline J gene. The sequencing input was peripheral blood mononuclear cells. The receptor was derived from a human donor with common variable immunodeficiency. The V call is TRBV5-1, the J call TRBJ2-2, with 7 bases identical to TRBD1. The CDR3 spells CASSGAQGGRLVGELFF. CDR3 bases read: TGCGCCAGCAGCGGTGCGCAAGGGGGCCGGTTGGTCGGGGAG.